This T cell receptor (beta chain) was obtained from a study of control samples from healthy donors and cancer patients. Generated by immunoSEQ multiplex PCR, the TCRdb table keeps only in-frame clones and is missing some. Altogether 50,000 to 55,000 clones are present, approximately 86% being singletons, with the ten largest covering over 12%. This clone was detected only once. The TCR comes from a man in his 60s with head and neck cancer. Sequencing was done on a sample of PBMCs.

Here the CDR3 reads CASRSGTGLGETQYF. CDR3 in DNA: TGTGCCAGCAGATCCGGGACAGGGCTCGGGGAGACCCAGTACTTC. This chain uses TRBV27 with TRBJ2-5, with 9 bases fitting TRBD1. Per germline, CDR1 MNHEY and CDR2 SMNVEV (reference sequence). The CDR3 runs 15 residues. Trimming took 6 bases from V and 5 from J; bases not matched to a gene: 10.